This TCR beta chain emerged from a study of vaccination effects on CD4 cells after COVID-19. Repertoires were generated with immunoSEQ multiplex PCR, while TCRdb's copy carries only in-frame clones and drops some. The top ten clones hold 22% of a sample with tens of thousands of clones, approximately 70% of them seen once. A remark on this clone: Antigen specificity is unknown.

Germline loops: CDR1 MGHRA, CDR2 YSYEKL. The CDR3 runs to 17 residues. Between the trimmed V and J ends, which lost 2 bases and 4 bases, there was a span of 20 bases. ViraFEST expansion of antigen-specific CD4+ T cells with viral peptide pools preceded sequencing. Following culture for about ten days, CD4+ T cells were isolated. The healthy vaccine recipients, who had no prior SARS-CoV-2 infection, showed negative nucleocapsid antibodies. Researchers swapped half the medium for IL-2 medium on both days 3 and 7. This chain uses TRBV4-1 with TRBJ1-2; D call uncertain. This clonotype was sampled from a human donor who received a COVID-19 vaccine. Sequencing used CD4+ T cells from PBMCs cultured with SARS-CoV-2 spike peptides, obtained before COVID-19 vaccination. This CDR3 is CASSQTPSGSSSYGYTF. The CDR3 DNA is TGCGCCAGCAGCCAAACCCCAAGCGGCTCCTCGTCCTATGGCTACACCTTC.